This T cell receptor (beta chain) was captured in a study of OX40 agonist ivuxolimab in advanced cancers. Using immunoSEQ multiplex PCR, the repertoire was profiled, and TCRdb retains in-frame clones only, with some absent. The table has about 80,000 clones, roughly 84% seen once. V shed 2 bases and J shed 8 bases, with 25 bases lying between them. The CDR3 extends over 18 amino acids. CDR1 and CDR2 (germline): MDHEN, SYDVKM. The sample consisted of CD4+ or CD8+ T cells sorted from blood, taken in a trial of the OX40 agonist ivuxolimab. V is TRBV28 and J is TRBJ2-1; the D gene is possibly TRBD1 (6 bases). The receptor was derived from an adult with an advanced solid tumor such as melanoma, head and neck, liver or kidney cancer. The CDR3 loop reads CASSLTGKIVGRRDEQFF. CDR3 in DNA: TGTGCCAGCAGTTTAACAGGGAAGATTGTCGGACGCAGAGATGAGCAGTTCTTC.